This is a list of T cell receptor beta chains from one sample in a study of identical twins. One entry per CDR3 protein results from TCRdb running MiXCR on the 5' RACE reads. The sample has some 270,000 distinct CDR3 sequences; about 8% are singletons. The same sample was also used in a study of yellow fever vaccine responses in identical twins.

The sample comprised CD8+ T cells sorted from blood. The receptors were sampled from a young woman in good health. Both conserved end residues are part of each CDR3. A D gene is named only where the DNA matches it firmly. Only some rows state a clone size, as once, few, many or a class for expanded clones.

>TRBV24-1|.|many|TRBJ2-1
TGTGCCACCAGTGACCTCTGGGGGGTCCACAATGAGCAGTTCTTC
CATSDLWGVHNEQFF
>TRBV6-2/TRBV6-3|TRBD2|.|TRBJ2-3
TGTGCCAGCCAGCGGGATCCCCCAGATACGCAGTATTTT
CASQRDPPDTQYF
>TRBV6-1|.|.|TRBJ2-7
TGTGCCAGCAGTGAGGAACCCGGAAGCTCCTACGAGCAGTACTTC
CASSEEPGSSYEQYF
>TRBV7-9|.|few|TRBJ2-7
TGTGCCAGCAGCTTAGAGGAGCGTACCTACGAGCAGTACTTC
CASSLEERTYEQYF
>TRBV5-1|TRBD2|.|TRBJ2-7
TGCGCCAGCCACGGGACTAGCGTCTACGAGCAGTACTTC
CASHGTSVYEQYF
>TRBV7-8|.|many|TRBJ2-3
TGTGCCAGCAGCCCCGGGGGAGATACGCAGTATTTT
CASSPGGDTQYF
>TRBV4-3|.|.|TRBJ1-5
TGCGCCAGCAGCCAAGACAGGGTGTATAGCAATCAGCCCCAGCATTTT
CASSQDRVYSNQPQHF
>TRBV4-2|TRBD2|many|TRBJ2-7
TGTGCCAGCAGCCCAACTAGCGGGGGGACCAACTCCTACGAGCAGTACTTC
CASSPTSGGTNSYEQYF
>TRBV11-2|.|many|TRBJ2-3
TGTGCCAGCAGAGAAACAGGGGGGGACGCAGATACGCAGTATTTT
CASRETGGDADTQYF
>TRBV5-6|.|few|TRBJ2-1
TGTGCCAGCAGTTTCGCTTCGAACCGCTACAATGAGCAGTTCTTC
CASSFASNRYNEQFF
>TRBV20-1|TRBD1|few|TRBJ1-4
TGCAGTGCTAGAGATCTACAGGGGCAAAATGAAAAACTGTTTTTT
CSARDLQGQNEKLFF
>TRBV10-2|.|many|TRBJ2-2
TGCGCCAGCTCCTCCCCAACGTGGACCAACACCGGGGAGCTGTTTTTT
CASSSPTWTNTGELFF
>TRBV29-1|TRBD2|many|TRBJ2-3
TGCAGCGTTGAAGAAAGCGGGAGGGCCGGCACAGATACGCAGTATTTT
CSVEESGRAGTDTQYF
>TRBV6-2/TRBV6-3|TRBD2|few|TRBJ2-1
TGTGCCAGCACCCCCGGGCTAGCGGGGTCTGGGGAGCAGTTCTTC
CASTPGLAGSGEQFF
>TRBV11-1|TRBD1|.|TRBJ1-5
TGTGCCAGCAGCTCGACAGGGGACCAGCCCCAGCATTTT
CASSSTGDQPQHF
>TRBV24-1|TRBD1|.|TRBJ2-6
TGTGCCACCAGTGATGGGACAGGGACCTCTGGGGCCAACGTCCTGACTTTC
CATSDGTGTSGANVLTF
>TRBV4-1|.|many|TRBJ2-7
TGCGCCAGCAGCCAAGATTGGGTGGGGCCCTACGAGCAGTACTTC
CASSQDWVGPYEQYF
>TRBV29-1|.|few|TRBJ2-7
TGCAGCGTTGAGACTCCCGGTGCCATCTCCTACGAGCAGTACTTC
CSVETPGAISYEQYF
>TRBV12-3/TRBV12-4|TRBD1|many|TRBJ1-5
TGTGCCAGCAGCACGGACAGGGGGCATCAGCCCCAGCATTTT
CASSTDRGHQPQHF
>TRBV7-9|.|many|TRBJ2-1
TGTGCCAGCAGCCTAAGTGTCAGCGGCTACAATGAGCAGTTCTTC
CASSLSVSGYNEQFF
>TRBV28|.|few|TRBJ2-7
TGTGCCAGCAAGGTTTCTAGTGGGTACGAGCAGTACTTC
CASKVSSGYEQYF
>TRBV20-1|.|.|TRBJ2-7
TGCAGTGCGGCCGGGCCCGAGAGCTCCTACGAGCAGTACTTC
CSAAGPESSYEQYF
>TRBV12-3/TRBV12-4|TRBD1|many|TRBJ2-5
TGTGCCAGCAGCCAACAGGGGTGGGAGACCCAGTACTTC
CASSQQGWETQYF
>TRBV7-9|.|few|TRBJ2-1
TGTGCCAGCAGTTACCGGACCCCTGAGCAGTTCTTC
CASSYRTPEQFF
>TRBV7-9|.|many|TRBJ2-7
TGTGCCAGCAGCGATGATAGGGGCGATCCCTACGAGCAGTACTTC
CASSDDRGDPYEQYF
>TRBV12-3/TRBV12-4|.|few|TRBJ2-1
TGTGCCAGCAGATCGGGACACTCTAAACCCACAAATGAGCAGTTCTTC
CASRSGHSKPTNEQFF
>TRBV29-1|.|few|TRBJ2-1
TGCAGCGCTCAGGGGGGTGGCGGCCTACTTCCGTATAATGAGCAGTTCTTC
CSAQGGGGLLPYNEQFF
>TRBV11-2|.|.|TRBJ2-1
TGTGCCAGCAGCTTAGATCGGGACGGGAACAATGAGCAGTTCTTC
CASSLDRDGNNEQFF
>TRBV30|.|.|TRBJ2-7
TGTGCCTGGTCCGAGGGAGGCGAGCAGTACTTC
CAWSEGGEQYF
>TRBV4-1|TRBD1|few|TRBJ2-7
TGCGCCAGCAGCCCCGGGACAGGGGGTAAAGAGCAGTACTTC
CASSPGTGGKEQYF
>TRBV7-8|.|.|TRBJ2-5
TGTGCCAGCAGACGGTTGGGGGCGTACTCCCAAGAGACCCAGTACTTC
CASRRLGAYSQETQYF
>TRBV12-3/TRBV12-4|.|many|TRBJ1-2
TGTGCCAGCAGTTCGGACCGGATTAGTTCTGGCTACACCTTC
CASSSDRISSGYTF
>TRBV7-9|.|few|TRBJ1-4
TGTGCCAGCAGCTTGGTCGGGACCGAGCCATACCTGTTTTTT
CASSLVGTEPYLFF
>TRBV7-9|.|once|TRBJ2-5
TGTGCCACGCGAGTGATCCAAGAGACCCAGTACTTC
CATRVIQETQYF
>TRBV20-1|TRBD1|.|TRBJ2-1
TGCAGTGCTAGAGAGGTAGACAGGGGGTACGGAGAGCAGTTCTTC
CSAREVDRGYGEQFF
>TRBV12-3/TRBV12-4|.|many|TRBJ2-1
TGTGCCAGCGGGAGCTCCTACAATGAGCAGTTCTTC
CASGSSYNEQFF
>TRBV27|TRBD1|many|TRBJ1-5
TGTGCCAGCAGTTTAGACAGGGACAATCAGCCCCAGCATTTT
CASSLDRDNQPQHF
>TRBV27|TRBD2|few|TRBJ2-7
TGTGCCAGCAGTACGGGACTAGCGGTCTCCTACGAGCAGTACTTC
CASSTGLAVSYEQYF
>TRBV11-2|.|.|TRBJ2-7
TGTGCCAGCAGCTTAGACCCGGGAATGAGCTACGAGCAGTACTTC
CASSLDPGMSYEQYF
>TRBV7-9|.|.|TRBJ2-4
TGTGCCAGCAGCTTGAGTCTGGATGGCAAAAACATTCAGTACTTC
CASSLSLDGKNIQYF
>TRBV7-9|.|.|TRBJ2-3
TGTGCCAACAAGCGTCTCGCGGGCACAGATACGCAGTATTTT
CANKRLAGTDTQYF
>TRBV9|.|.|TRBJ2-3
TGTGCCAGCAGCGTAGAGCCTTTCGGGGCAGATGGGGCAGATACGCAGTATTTT
CASSVEPFGADGADTQYF
>TRBV28|.|many|TRBJ1-6
TGTGCCAGCAGTCTTCTCTTGCGTTCACCCCTCCACTTT
CASSLLLRSPLHF
>TRBV27|TRBD1|.|TRBJ2-3
TGTGCCAGCAGCCGAGACAGGGGGCCTGCAGATACGCAGTATTTT
CASSRDRGPADTQYF
>TRBV11-1|.|.|TRBJ2-3
TGTGCCAGCAGCTTGGTGTTGGAACCAGGGGGGCCGCTTACCCTCACAGATACGCAGTATTTT
CASSLVLEPGGPLTLTDTQYF
>TRBV5-6|.|.|TRBJ1-5
TGTGCCAGCAGCTTGCAGGGATGGGGCAATCAGCCCCAGCATTTT
CASSLQGWGNQPQHF